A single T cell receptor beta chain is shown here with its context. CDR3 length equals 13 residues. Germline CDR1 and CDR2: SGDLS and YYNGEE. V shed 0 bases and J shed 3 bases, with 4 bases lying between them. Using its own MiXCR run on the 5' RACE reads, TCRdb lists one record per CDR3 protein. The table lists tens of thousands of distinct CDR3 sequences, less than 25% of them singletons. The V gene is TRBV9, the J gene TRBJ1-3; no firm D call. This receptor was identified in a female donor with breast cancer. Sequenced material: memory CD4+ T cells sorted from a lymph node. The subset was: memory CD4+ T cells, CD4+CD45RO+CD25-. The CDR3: CASSVAGGNTIYF. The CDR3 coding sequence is TGTGCCAGCAGCGTAGCTGGTGGAAACACCATATATTTT.